Described below is a single T cell receptor (beta chain) sequence and its context. Its specificity is not known. This entry is derived from a study of OX40 agonist ivuxolimab in advanced cancers. Study overall: Of mixed ages from roughly 23 to 80 and averaging roughly 64 years, the group was about 80% male.

Study-level results: CD8+ T cells averaged more expanded clones than CD4+.

The method was immunoSEQ multiplex PCR; TCRdb's version includes in-frame clones alone and lacks a portion of them. The sample includes fewer than 85,000 clones, roughly 81% of them seen just once. The CDR3 has 14 amino acids. Between the trimmed V and J ends, which lost 1 base and 6 bases, there was a span of 12 bases. Germline CDR1 reads SEHNR; CDR2 reads FQNEAQ (reference sequence). The TCR originated in an adult with an advanced solid tumor such as melanoma, head and neck, liver or kidney cancer. The input for sequencing was CD4+ or CD8+ T cells sorted from blood, taken in a trial of the OX40 agonist ivuxolimab. The chain links TRBV7-9 to TRBJ1-2; D call uncertain. CDR3 coding DNA: TGTGCCAGCAGCTTAGAAATGGTCGCTCATGGCTACACCTTC. Its protein product is CASSLEMVAHGYTF. The variable domain in full, with the rest retrieved from reference TRBV7-9 and TRBJ1-2, is DTGVSQNPRHKITKRGQNVTFRCDPISEHNRLYWYRQTLGQGPEFLTYFQNEAQLEKSRLLSDRFSAERPKGSFSTLEIQRTEQGDSAMYLCASSLEMVAHGYTFGSGTRLTVV.